In its sample, the clone carrying this T cell receptor (beta chain) was seen a few times. The repertoire was sequenced with immunoSEQ multiplex PCR; TCRdb's copy has only in-frame clones and lacks some. The table records 29,000 or so clones, roughly 80% of them present only once. This entry comes from a study of PD-1 blockade in classical Hodgkin lymphoma. The time point was: cycle 4 day 1 (C4D1), after 6 weeks of nivolumab. All patients experienced relapse after autologous stem cell transplantation, and brentuximab vedotin exposure was variable. Isolation of CD4+ T cells from thawed PBMCs was performed by magnetic negative selection. This material consisted of CD4+ T cells from blood, taken before the fourth cycle of nivolumab. The sequence was collected from a human donor with classical Hodgkin lymphoma.

The CDR3: CASSQNGGWEQYF. The CDR3 bases are TGCGCCAGCAGCCAGAACGGGGGATGGGAGCAGTACTTC. J is TRBJ2-7 and V is TRBV4-1, with D possibly TRBD2 on 6 matching bases. The CDR3 runs 13 residues. V dropped 3 bases and J dropped 7 bases, with 13 bases sitting between them. Germline loops: CDR1 MGHRA, CDR2 YSYEKL.